Each of the 7 T cell receptor beta chains below was sequenced from the same sample in a study of T-cell memory formation after mild COVID-19. TCRdb processed the 5' RACE reads anew with MiXCR; each CDR3 protein has one entry. The sample lists around 130,000 distinct CDR3 sequences, approximately 16% occurring once. The sequencing input was PBMCs or a T cell subset sorted from them (not recorded which). Receptor source: an adult woman who had mild COVID-19 (a few samples of this study predate the infection). Cell type and time point are not known.

V is TRBV7-3 and J is TRBJ2-3, with TRBD1 matching over 9 bases. V shed 3 bases and J 5 bases; nucleotides not matched to a gene: 3. This CDR3 has 14 amino acids. Germline V lookup: CDR1 SGHTA, CDR2 FQGTGA. In DNA, the CDR3 is TGTGCCAGCAGCTTGACAGGGGGGGGAGATACGCAGTATTTT. It encodes CASSLTGGGDTQYF.

The rearrangement links TRBV10-3 to TRBJ2-7; D gene ambiguous. The CDR3 runs 16 residues. Trimming pared 3 bases from V and 0 bases from J, leaving 15 bases between. CDR1 is ENHRY, CDR2 SYGVKD, per germline. The CDR3 loop reads CAISDPGYGSSYEQYF. The CDR3 coding sequence is TGTGCCATCAGTGACCCTGGGTACGGCAGCTCCTACGAGCAGTACTTC.

This clonotype showed up many times. V and J are TRBV7-9 and TRBJ2-3; 8 nucleotides align to TRBD2. This CDR3 has 14 amino acids. Germline values: CDR1 SEHNR, CDR2 FQNEAQ (reference sequence). V lost 2 bases and J lost 4; bases outside the gene matches: 2. DNA of the CDR3: TGTGCCAGCAGCTTAACGGGGGGGGCAGATACGCAGTATTTT. The encoded protein is CASSLTGGADTQYF.

The sample holds a few counts of this clonotype. This rearrangement joins TRBV4-1 to TRBJ2-1; possibly TRBD2 for D (5 bases). CDR1 is MGHRA and CDR2 is YSYEKL in the germline V gene. This CDR3 comprises 15 residues. V gave up 4 bases and J gave up 4 bases, with 14 bases separating them. CDR3 sequence reads: CASSRSGGSYNEQFF. CDR3 bases: TGCGCCAGCAGCCGAAGCGGCGGGTCTTACAATGAGCAGTTCTTC.

The V gene is TRBV30, the J gene TRBJ2-1; the D gene is possibly TRBD2 (5 bases). Trimming removed 0 bases from V and 9 bases from J, with 15 bases in between. From germline, CDR1 is GTSNPN and CDR2 SVGIG (reference sequence). The CDR3 sequence is 14 residues long. The CDR3 nucleotides read TGTGCCTGGAGTGTAGATCGGGGAGCGGCTGAGCAGTTCTTC. Encoded protein: CAWSVDRGAAEQFF. Full variable domain (outside the CDR3, taken from reference TRBV30 and TRBJ2-1): SQTIHQWPATLVQPVGSPLSLECTVEGTSNPNLYWYRQAAGRGLQLLFYSVGIGQISSEVPQNLSASRPQDRQFILSSKKLLLSDSGFYLCAWSVDRGAAEQFFGPGTRLTVL.

Relative to its sample, this clonotype is medium-sized. The chain carries TRBV7-9 and TRBJ2-1; the D gene is possibly TRBD2 (6 bases). The V end lost 5 bases, the J end lost 7 bases, and 15 bases lay between the germline ends. This CDR3 contains 14 residues. CDR1 and CDR2 from the germline V gene are SEHNR and FQNEAQ (reference sequence). The CDR3 DNA is TGTGCCAGCAGCCCGGGACTGGCTAGGAATGAGCAGTTCTTC. This translates into CASSPGLARNEQFF.

This clonotype occurred many times. This sequence joins TRBV7-9 and TRBJ2-7; D is uncertain. CDR3 length: 11 residues. Deletions cut 4 bases from V and 4 bases from J, with 5 bases between. Germline V gene sequence: CDR1 SEHNR, CDR2 FQNEAQ (reference sequence). Here the CDR3 reads CASSSLYEQYF. The CDR3 DNA sequence: TGTGCCAGCAGCTCGCTTTACGAGCAGTACTTC.